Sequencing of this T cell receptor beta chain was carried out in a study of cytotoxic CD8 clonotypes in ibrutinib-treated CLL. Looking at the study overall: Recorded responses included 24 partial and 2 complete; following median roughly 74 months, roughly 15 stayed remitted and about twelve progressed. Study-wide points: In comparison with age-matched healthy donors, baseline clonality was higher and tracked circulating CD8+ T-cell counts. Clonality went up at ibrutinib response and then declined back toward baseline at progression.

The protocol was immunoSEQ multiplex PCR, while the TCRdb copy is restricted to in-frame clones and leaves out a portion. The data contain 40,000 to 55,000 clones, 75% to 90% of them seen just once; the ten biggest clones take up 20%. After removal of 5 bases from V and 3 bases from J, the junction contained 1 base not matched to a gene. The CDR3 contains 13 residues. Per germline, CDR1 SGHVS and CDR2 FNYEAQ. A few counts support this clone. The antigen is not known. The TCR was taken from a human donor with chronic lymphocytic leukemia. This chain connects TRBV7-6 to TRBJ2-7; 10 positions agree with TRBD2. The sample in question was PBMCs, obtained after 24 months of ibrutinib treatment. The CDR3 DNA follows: TGTGCCAGCAGCCAGCGGGGGGGCTACGAGCAGTACTTC. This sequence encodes CASSQRGGYEQYF.